The source of this T cell receptor (beta chain) is a study of blood T cell repertoires in COVID-19. About the research overall: Samples representing acute and convalescent COVID-19 were sourced from the United States, Italy and Spain. Sources were T cells, B-cell-depleted T cells, or PBMCs; the material itself was cDNA or gDNA.

Per the germline V gene, CDR1 is LNHDA and CDR2 is SQIVND (reference sequence). The V segment lost 8 bases and the J segment 5 bases; nucleotides outside the gene matches: 9. The CDR3 sequence is 14 residues long. Authors' processing steps: Estimates of nucleated cell counts were drawn from the amplification of reference gene primers. Clones were read by immunoSEQ multiplex PCR, and TCRdb kept only the in-frame ones, dropping some. The DNA gave D and trimming, while V, J and clone size come from that table. In the table there are approximately 270,000 clones, roughly 88% of which are singletons. This clonotype was obtained from a woman between 65 and 79 years old with acute or convalescent COVID-19. Source material: peripheral blood. The rearrangement links TRBV19 to TRBJ2-5; 9 bases map to TRBD1. The CDR3 DNA follows: TGTGCCAGTGGGGACAGGGAGAGGGGTGAGACCCAGTACTTC. It codes for CASGDRERGETQYF.